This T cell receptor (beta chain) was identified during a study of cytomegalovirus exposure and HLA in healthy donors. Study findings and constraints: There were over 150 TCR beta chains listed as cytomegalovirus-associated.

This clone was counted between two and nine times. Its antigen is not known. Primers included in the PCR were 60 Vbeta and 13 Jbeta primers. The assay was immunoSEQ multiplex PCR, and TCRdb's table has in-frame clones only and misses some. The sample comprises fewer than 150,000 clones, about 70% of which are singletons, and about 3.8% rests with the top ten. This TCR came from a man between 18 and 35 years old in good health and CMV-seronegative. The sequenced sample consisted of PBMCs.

The CDR3 DNA follows: TGTGCCTGGTCGACGGGACAGGGGGCTTCCGGGGAGCTGTTTTTT. As protein: CAWSTGQGASGELFF. The rearrangement links TRBV30 to TRBJ2-2, with 12 positions matching TRBD1. CDR1 and CDR2 from the germline V gene are GTSNPN and SVGIG (reference sequence). The CDR3 consists of 15 residues. The V gene end was trimmed by 5 bases and the J gene end by 6 bases; junction bases not matched to a gene: 7.